This TCR beta chain was documented in a study of shared clonotypes between healthy human individuals (TCRdb year 2020). In the study overall: The cohort included three men and a couple of women between 18 and 49 years of age. For each donor, CD4 naive and CD4 memory were each given three plates, CD8 naive was given two plates, and CD8 memory was given one plate. The study deeply sequenced blood TCR repertoires of 5 or 6 healthy adults to estimate repertoire size and the extent of clonotype sharing between individuals. To increase sequencing depth and limit assay-specific biases, different laboratories used diverse techniques to prepare libraries and sequence TCR repertoires. Each donor's leukapheresis produced roughly between roughly 0.9 and 9 billion PBMCs.

Healthy HIV-negative adults with no recently reported acute infections or vaccinations were included as donors. Every donor was a Caucasian adult residing in Nashville, Tennessee, USA. CD4+ T cells were enriched by magnetic negative selection; naive cells were then positively selected on CD45RA, and the negative fraction formed the memory subset. After blood collection by leukapheresis, PBMCs were isolated using Ficoll-Histopaque density gradient centrifugation and then cryopreserved in the vapor phase of liquid nitrogen. Analytical flow cytometry was used to check the purity and quantity of every magnetically sorted T cell population. Genomic DNA was isolated from every sorted fraction and measured by UV absorbance on a Nanodrop 2000c. This clone was counted only a few times. The antigen it binds to is not known. Base-call qualities are not available, and no considerably larger clone is one nucleotide away.

Using the deep immunoSEQ assay, TCR CDR3 regions were amplified from genomic DNA by multiplex PCR. Extracted genomic DNA from each cell subset was distributed evenly across all wells of several immunoSEQ 96-well plates, and each plate was treated as a replicate. For sorted subsets, each replicate PCR was loaded with 200 ng genomic DNA, equivalent to 30,000 or so T cell genomes. Purified libraries were measured with a Qubit 3.0 fluorometer, size-checked on a Bioanalyzer 2100, and measured again with the KAPA Library Quantification kit. Every immunoSEQ 96-well plate was sequenced on a dedicated single-read 150-cycle Illumina NextSeq 550 flow cell. The authors processed their data as follows. The immunoSEQ output contained only junctional sequences without quality scores, so filtering could not match that applied to full-length reads. Sequences were annotated with PyIR, a Python wrapper for IgBLAST v1.9, and V/J genes and CDR3 were assigned using IMGT germline references. Reads were filtered out if the reads had weak V/J assignments (E-value above 1e-6), no CDR3, stop codons, out-of-frame junctions, or ambiguous translated residues. V3J clonotypes were defined as sequences sharing an identical inferred V gene, J gene, and CDR3 amino acid sequence. Percentage overlap between repertoires was calculated by dividing the number of shared unique clonotypes by the size of the smaller repertoire. Repertoire richness was assessed with RTK rarefaction, the Chao1 estimator, and Recon v2.1 estimates of unobserved clonotypes. Generation probabilities were computed with OLGA for all TCRbeta clonotypes obtained by the gDNA method from several donors. TCRdb stores this immuneACCESS table with in-frame sequences only. Part of the clones is absent; in the studies checked, under half of the shortfall reflects unresolved V genes, and no reason is known for the rest. V and J calls and clone size are as listed in that table; D and trimming were resolved from the DNA. Across this sample there are hundreds of thousands of clones, with roughly 73% seen only once. The ten most abundant clones make up around 2% of the sample.

CDR1 and CDR2, per the germline V gene, are SGHRS and YFSETQ. The germline V and J ends show losses of 2 bases and 9 bases respectively, and no gene match explains 8 bases of the junction. The CDR3 runs 15 residues from the cysteine to the phenylalanine. Just the 45-base CDR3 DNA is kept, in frame starting at base 1. General study outcomes and caveats: Only blood was sampled, and tissue TCR repertoires likely differ from those in blood. Roughly 5% of naive CD4, around 4% of naive CD8, around 2.3% of memory CD4, and more than 0.35% of memory CD8 clonotypes were shared across several donors. The small number of donors limited the genetic and exposure-history diversity represented. Higher generation probabilities were observed for clonotypes shared by all four sorted-subset donors than for non-shared clonotypes. Pairwise subsampling indicated that sequencing depth was expected to affect the degree of clonotype sharing among donors. Naive subsets generally had larger estimated clonotype richness than memory subsets did. Even with the large sequencing depth, rarefaction of the sorted-subset datasets indicated that sequencing was incomplete.

The sample consisted of memory CD4+ T cells sorted from blood. The cell subset or site label, read with the paper, signifies: CD45RA-negative fraction. The source is a woman aged 30 to 39 in good health. The sequence links TRBV5-1 to TRBJ2-1, with 10 bases aligning to TRBD2. The DNA sequence reads TGCGCCAGCAGCTTAACTAGCGGGATTTTGGGTGAGCAGTTCTTC. This gives the protein CASSLTSGILGEQFF.